One sample yielded the 31 T cell receptor beta chains listed below, sequenced in a study of immune heterogeneity within non-small cell lung tumors. Multiplex PCR amplified the TCR beta CDR3 region. Its first round ran for around 11 cycles with 32 V and 13 J primers. One entry per CDR3 protein results from TCRdb running MiXCR on the multiplex PCR reads. The table records over 25,000 distinct CDR3 sequences, about 29% of them present only once. Bulk tumor genomic DNA, about 570 ng per sample, was the template. Biopsies that were spaced far apart were taken, several per primary tumor, during surgery. Undergoing curative surgery were patients whose non-small cell lung cancer was untreated and newly diagnosed. The sample was lung tumor tissue. All receptors come from a man aged 35-49 years with non-small cell lung cancer.

By proportion, this clonotype is medium-sized. The chain couples TRBV6-1 to TRBJ1-1; 9 positions agree with TRBD1. This CDR3 region has 14 residues. J lost 7 bases, V lost 6 bases, and 9 bases had no gene match. Germline CDR1 MNHNS, CDR2 SASEGT. The CDR3 loop reads CASRQKTGGDEAFF. The CDR3 nucleotides are TGTGCCAGCAGGCAAAAGACAGGGGGGGATGAAGCTTTCTTT.

Comments on this clonotype: A read error is possible here, since a much larger clone lies one base away. This chain joins TRBV19 and TRBJ1-5; D is unresolved. The CDR3 covers 16 residues. V lost 2 bases and J 5 bases, leaving 16 bases between the germline ends. CDR1 is LNHDA and CDR2 is SQIVND in the germline V gene (reference sequence). CDR3 sequence (DNA): TGTGCCAGTAGTATATGGCATAGTGAGGGCTATCAGCCCCAGCATTTT. Translated: CASSIWHSEGYQPQHF.

The chain recombines TRBV5-4 with TRBJ2-7, with a possible D match to TRBD2 (7 bases). From germline, CDR1 is SGHNT and CDR2 YYREEE (reference sequence). The CDR3 runs to 14 residues. V was clipped by 4 bases and J by 6 bases, with 17 bases between them. The CDR3 region has the DNA TGTGCCAGCAGCCTGGGGGCGGGAGTGGGCGAGCAGTACTTC. Amino acid sequence: CASSLGAGVGEQYF.

About this clonotype: With a much larger clone just one base away, this may be a read error. The V and J genes are TRBV20-1 and TRBJ2-2; TRBD2 matches 8 bases. CDR3 length: 13 residues. Germline CDR1 reads DFQATT; CDR2 reads SNEGSKA (reference sequence). The CDR3 region has the DNA TGCAGTGCTGAGCGGGAGTACACCGGGAAGCTGTTTTTT. Its protein is CSAEREYTGKLFF.

This sequence joins TRBV5-1 and TRBJ2-5, with no clear D. Germline-derived CDR1 and CDR2 are SGHRS and YFSETQ. V lost 0 bases and J lost 2, with 8 bases in between. This CDR3 is 14 amino acids long. CDR3 in DNA: TGCGCCAGCAGCTTGGGGGTTAGACAAGAGACCCAGTACTTC. Its protein product is CASSLGVRQETQYF.

This clonotype was seen a single time. The rearrangement links TRBV6-1 to TRBJ1-1, with D possibly matching TRBD1 (5 bases). V lost 7 bases to trimming and J lost 4 bases, with 13 bases between them. This CDR3 has 13 residues. Looked up from germline, CDR1 is MNHNS and CDR2 is SASEGT. The CDR3, as DNA: TGTGCCAGCACCATGGGGGGGGTCACTGAAGCTTTCTTT. It translates to CASTMGGVTEAFF.

The sample holds many counts of this clonotype. The chain links TRBV6-1 to TRBJ1-2, with a possible D match to TRBD1 (5 bases). Trimming pared 7 bases from V and 7 bases from J, leaving 16 bases between. The CDR3 totals 13 residues. From germline, CDR1 is MNHNS and CDR2 SASEGT. CDR3 nucleotides: TGTGCCAGCACCCCCGCGGCAGGGAGTGGCTACACCTTC. It is translated as CASTPAAGSGYTF.

Points on this clonotype: Being one base from a much bigger clone, this may be a read error. The chain combines TRBV10-3 with TRBJ2-7; tentatively, D is TRBD1 (5 bases). The CDR3 totals 14 residues. V lost 4 bases and J 4 bases, leaving 14 bases between the germline ends. Germline-derived CDR1 and CDR2 are ENHRY and SYGVKD. The CDR3: CAISGVTVGYEQYF. The CDR3 DNA follows: TGTGCCATCAGTGGGGTGACAGTAGGTTACGAGCAGTACTTC.

This clonotype came up a few times. The rearrangement links TRBV6-5 to TRBJ2-1, with 14 bases aligning to TRBD2. J lost 8 bases, V lost 2 bases, and 11 bases had no gene match. Germline CDR1 is MNHEY and CDR2 is SVGAGI. This CDR3 has 18 residues. The CDR3 spells CASSYGYLTSGRGDEQFF. In DNA, the CDR3 is TGTGCCAGCAGTTACGGGTATCTGACTAGCGGGAGGGGGGATGAGCAGTTCTTC.

This clonotype has only a few counts. This chain links TRBV19 with TRBJ2-5; D call uncertain. The germline V gene has CDR1 LNHDA and CDR2 SQIVND (reference sequence). Trimming removed 6 bases from V and 7 bases from J, with 15 bases in between. CDR3 size: 13 residues. In DNA form, the CDR3 reads TGTGCCAGTAGCCAAAGTTTATCCGGGACCCAGTACTTC. Encoded protein: CASSQSLSGTQYF. The variable domain in full, completed from reference TRBV19 and TRBJ2-5, reads DGGITQSPKYLFRKEGQNVTLSCEQNLNHDAMYWYRQDPGQGLRLIYYSQIVNDFQKGDIAEGYSVSREKKESFPLTVTSAQKNPTAFYLCASSQSLSGTQYFGPGTRLLVL.

With respect to this clonotype: It may be a read error: a sequence one base away is much more abundant. The chain recombines TRBV6-2 or TRBV6-3 with TRBJ1-2; D is unclear. V shed 6 bases and J shed 0 bases, with 8 bases lying between them. The V gene's germline CDR1 is MNHEY and CDR2 SVGEGT. This CDR3 spans 13 amino acids. The CDR3 DNA follows: TGTGCCAGCAGGATTCAATCTAACTATGGCTACACCTTC. Its translation: CASRIQSNYGYTF.

This clonotype was seen ten or more times. The chain employs TRBV6-1 and TRBJ1-2, with unresolved D. Germline lookup yields CDR1 MNHNS and CDR2 SASEGT. The CDR3 sequence is 14 residues long. Trimming took off 7 bases at V and 5 bases at J, with 17 bases between the two ends. This chain's CDR3 is CASTNSLHLYGYTF. CDR3 coding DNA: TGTGCCAGCACGAACAGCTTACATCTTTATGGCTACACCTTC.

The genes are TRBV11-3 and TRBJ2-1, with no clear D. Germline CDR1 SGHNT, CDR2 YENEEA. The CDR3 consists of 14 residues. V lost 6 bases to trimming and J lost 12 bases, with 21 bases between them. The CDR3 nucleotides are TGTGCCAGCAGTTACACGGATATAGAGATTGCGCAGTTCTTC. Translated, it gives CASSYTDIEIAQFF.

This clonotype came up a few times. CDR3 protein: CASSELGNLADTQYF. CDR3 DNA: TGTGCCAGCAGTGAACTTGGGAACCTTGCAGATACGCAGTATTTT. The V gene is TRBV6-1, the J gene TRBJ2-3; D gene unclear. CDR1 is MNHNS and CDR2 is SASEGT in the germline V gene. The ends were cut back, 2 bases at V and 4 bases at J, with 13 bases in the middle. The CDR3 extends over 15 amino acids.

This clonotype was seen many times. V is TRBV20-1 and J is TRBJ2-7; TRBD2 matches at 10 bases. The V and J ends lost 5 bases and 7 bases, in that order; junction bases with no gene match: 14. The CDR3 length is 15 residues. Germline V CDR1 and CDR2: DFQATT, SNEGSKA (reference sequence). The CDR3 loop is CSAPGPAGGPGEQYF. Written as DNA, the CDR3 is TGCAGTGCTCCCGGACCAGCGGGAGGGCCGGGGGAGCAGTACTTC.

The V gene is TRBV6-1, the J gene TRBJ1-4; 10 nucleotides agree with TRBD1. The ends lost 7 bases at V and 5 bases at J; junction bases unmatched: 7. The CDR3 is made up of 15 amino acids. The germline V gene has CDR1 MNHNS and CDR2 SASEGT. The CDR3: CASNPPGQGNEKLFF. CDR3 nucleotides: TGTGCCAGCAACCCCCCGGGACAGGGGAATGAAAAACTGTTTTTT.

This clonotype came up a few times. The V call is TRBV30, the J call TRBJ1-4, with D tentatively TRBD1 (5 bases). Germline V CDR1 and CDR2: GTSNPN, SVGIG (reference sequence). The CDR3 is made up of 13 amino acids. The V gene lost 4 bases and the J gene lost 6 bases, with 12 bases spanning the gap. CDR3 sequence reads: CAWKLEGYEKLFF. The CDR3 DNA sequence: TGTGCCTGGAAACTCGAGGGGTATGAAAAACTGTTTTTT.

Notes on this clonotype: A much more abundant neighbour one base away suggests this may be a read error. In nucleotides, the CDR3 is TGTGCCAGCGACCCGGGACAGAGCTACAATGACCAGTTCTTC. Protein: CASDPGQSYNDQFF. The chain combines TRBV2 with TRBJ2-1, with 7 positions matching TRBD1. There are 14 residues in the CDR3. The germline V gene has CDR1 SNHLY and CDR2 FYNNEI.

This chain links TRBV20-1 with TRBJ2-3; 8 positions agree with TRBD1. The length of the CDR3 is 14 residues. CDR1 and CDR2 from the germline V gene are DFQATT and SNEGSKA (reference sequence). V was clipped by 7 bases and J by 6 bases; unmatched bases: 12. The DNA of the CDR3 is TGCAGTGTCATAAAGCCCCAGGGGGCGGATACGCAGTATTTT. This translates into CSVIKPQGADTQYF.

A word on this clonotype: A much larger clone differs from this one at a single base, so this may be a read error. This CDR3 is missing its conserved last phenylalanine or tryptophan, likely due to a read error. V and J are TRBV6-1 and TRBJ2-7; D gene uncertain. The CDR3 totals 13 residues. V was pared by 6 bases and J by 0 bases, with 9 bases between. In germline, CDR1 is MNHNS, CDR2 SASEGT. CDR3 nucleotides: TGTGCCAGCAGGGGTGGGTACTCCTACGAGCAGTACTTA. This encodes CASRGGYSYEQYL.

In its sample, this clonotype was seen a few times. The chain links TRBV4-2 to TRBJ2-7; weak D call: TRBD2 (5 bases). There are 14 residues in the CDR3. CDR1 LGHNA and CDR2 YNFKEQ come from the germline V gene. V was pared by 3 bases and J by 2 bases, with 11 bases between. In DNA, the CDR3 is TGTGCCAGCAGCCACCAACGGGGTACCTACGAGCAGTACTTC. Residues: CASSHQRGTYEQYF.

This clonotype has ten or more counts. The V and J genes are TRBV12-3 or TRBV12-4 and TRBJ2-2; D might be TRBD1 or TRBD2, each matching 5 bases. The CDR3 runs 15 residues. V gave up 1 base and J gave up 1 base, with 7 bases separating them. As DNA, the CDR3 is TGTGCCAGCAGTTTAGATGGGGGGAACACCGGGGAGCTGTTTTTT. Its translation: CASSLDGGNTGELFF.

Worth noting for this clonotype: Lacking the conserved final phenylalanine or tryptophan, this CDR3 likely reflects a read error. DNA for the CDR3: TGTGCCAGCAGCTTGGTAGCGGGGCACTACGAGCAGTACCTC. Amino acids: CASSLVAGHYEQYL. The V and J genes are TRBV5-5 and TRBJ2-7, with TRBD2 matching 8 bases. Unmatched junction bases numbered 2, after V lost 0 bases and J lost 3 bases. CDR1 is SGHKS and CDR2 is YYEKEE in the germline V gene (reference sequence). CDR3 length: 14 amino acids.

This clonotype has a handful of counts. V and J are TRBV10-3 and TRBJ2-4; D unresolved. The length of the CDR3 is 13 residues. Trimming cost V 2 bases and J 5 bases, with 7 bases left between them. Germline V gene data show CDR1 as ENHRY and CDR2 as SYGVKD. The CDR3 region has the DNA TGTGCCATCAGTGAGGGGAAGGAAAACATTCAGTACTTC. It translates to CAISEGKENIQYF.

This clonotype was observed a few times. CDR3 protein: CATSSRLAEGTGELFF. CDR3 sequence (DNA): TGTGCCACCAGCTCCCGACTAGCGGAGGGCACCGGGGAGCTGTTTTTT. The chain combines TRBV15 with TRBJ2-2; 9 positions agree with TRBD2. V shed 5 bases, J shed 4 bases, and the junction held 8 bases outside the gene matches. This CDR3 is built from 16 residues. Germline V lookup: CDR1 LNHNV, CDR2 YYDKDF (reference sequence).

This rearrangement joins TRBV4-3 to TRBJ1-1, with unresolved D. V was trimmed by 3 bases and J by 5 bases, leaving 10 bases between them. Germline assignment: CDR1 LGHNA and CDR2 YSLEER. The CDR3 extends over 13 amino acids. The CDR3, as DNA: TGCGCCAGCAGCCATGAAGGCTGGACTGAAGCTTTCTTT. Residues: CASSHEGWTEAFF.

This rearrangement joins TRBV18 to TRBJ2-5; D not resolved. The CDR3 sequence is 12 residues long. The germline gives CDR1 KGHSH, CDR2 LQKENI. Trimming took off 3 bases at V and 1 base at J, with 3 bases between the two ends. The CDR3 loop is CASSPAQETQYF. As DNA, the CDR3 is TGTGCCAGCTCACCTGCCCAAGAGACCCAGTACTTC.

Only a few counts were recorded for this clonotype. The chain has TRBV11-3 and TRBJ2-1, with 7 bases lining up with TRBD2. Germline V gene lookup returns CDR1 SGHNT and CDR2 YENEEA. The CDR3 is made up of 18 amino acids. Unmatched junction bases numbered 13, after V lost 0 bases and J lost 5 bases. CDR3 DNA sequence: TGTGCCAGCAGCTTAGACTCAATGGGCGGGAGAGCCGACAATGAGCAGTTCTTC. Protein: CASSLDSMGGRADNEQFF.

Remarks on this clonotype: The junction shows a germline mismatch at one end, possibly a read error. V is TRBV9 and J is TRBJ2-5; perhaps TRBD2 as D (5 bases). In germline, CDR1 is SGDLS, CDR2 YYNGEE. The CDR3 length is 15 residues. CDR3 sequence: CASSPLGLPLETHYF. The CDR3 DNA is TGTGCCAGCAGCCCCCTCGGACTCCCTCTTGAGACCCATTACTTC.

This clonotype has only a few counts. This chain connects TRBV19 to TRBJ1-1, with 9 bases identical to TRBD1. V lost 1 base to trimming and J lost 6 bases; unmatched junction nucleotides: 3. The CDR3 totals 14 residues. The germline gives CDR1 LNHDA, CDR2 SQIVND (reference sequence). The CDR3 here is CASSIGDRESEAFF. The CDR3 DNA follows: TGTGCCAGTAGTATAGGGGACAGGGAGTCTGAAGCTTTCTTT.

The chain has TRBV3-2 and TRBJ2-1; the listed D gene, TRBD2, was not tested against the DNA. TRBV3-2 is assigned pseudogene status. This CDR3 contains 15 residues. The CDR3: CASSQLAGVPNEQFF. CDR3 nucleotides: TGTGCCAGCAGCCAATTAGCGGGAGTACCCAATGAGCAGTTCTTC.